This T cell receptor beta chain is drawn from a study of beta chain features in type 1 diabetes. The CDR3 covers 12 residues. Germline V gene data show CDR1 as SGHTA and CDR2 as FQGNSA. Trimming took 2 bases from V and 3 from J, leaving 5 bases between them. General study results and limits: Type 1 diabetes patients had TCRB CDR3s that were shorter (moderately but significantly so) in all four CD4+ subsets.

What was sequenced were expressed TCRB transcripts, since all of the isolated RNA had been reverse transcribed. Sequenced by immunoSEQ multiplex PCR; TCRdb stores in-frame clones only, minus some. The sample includes around 280,000 clones, over 14% of them seen just once. This clone turned up a few times. Its antigen is unidentified. V is TRBV7-2 and J is TRBJ2-7; D call uncertain. Sequenced: naive CD4+ T cells from blood. This TCR was recovered from a man between 18 and 29 years old with type 1 diabetes. CDR3 region: CASSLRHYEQYF. The DNA of the CDR3 is TGTGCCAGCAGCTTAAGACACTACGAGCAGTACTTC.